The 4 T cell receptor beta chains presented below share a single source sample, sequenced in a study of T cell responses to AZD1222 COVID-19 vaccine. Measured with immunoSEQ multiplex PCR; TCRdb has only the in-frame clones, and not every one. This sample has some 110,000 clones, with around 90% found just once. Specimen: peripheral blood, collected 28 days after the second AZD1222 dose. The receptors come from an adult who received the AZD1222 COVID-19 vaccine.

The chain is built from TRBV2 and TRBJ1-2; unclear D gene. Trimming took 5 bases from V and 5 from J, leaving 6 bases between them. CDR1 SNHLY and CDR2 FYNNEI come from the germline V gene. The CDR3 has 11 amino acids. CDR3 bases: TGTGCCAGCAGTAAACGTTATGGCTACACCTTC. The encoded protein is CASSKRYGYTF.

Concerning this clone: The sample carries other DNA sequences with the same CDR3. The CDR3 nucleotides read TGCGCCAGCAGCTTGGGGGGGGCGAACACTGAAGCTTTCTTT. Its translation: CASSLGGANTEAFF. The V gene is TRBV5-1, the J gene TRBJ1-1; a possible D gene is TRBD1 (6 bases). Trimming stripped 0 bases from V and 1 base from J, with 7 bases between. The CDR3 has 14 residues. Germline values: CDR1 SGHRS, CDR2 YFSETQ.

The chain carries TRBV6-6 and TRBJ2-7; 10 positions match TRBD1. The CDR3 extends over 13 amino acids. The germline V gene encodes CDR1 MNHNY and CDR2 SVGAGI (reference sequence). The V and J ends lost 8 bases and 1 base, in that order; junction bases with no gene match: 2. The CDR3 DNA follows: TGTGCCAGCGGACAGGGGGGATCCTACGAGCAGTACTTC. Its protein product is CASGQGGSYEQYF.

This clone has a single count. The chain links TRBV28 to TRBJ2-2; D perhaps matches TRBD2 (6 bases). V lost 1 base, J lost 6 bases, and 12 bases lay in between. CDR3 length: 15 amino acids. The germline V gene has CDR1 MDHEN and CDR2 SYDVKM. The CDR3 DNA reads TGTGCCAGCAGTTTATTGGGGGGAAGCGCCGGGGAGCTGTTTTTT. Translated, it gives CASSLLGGSAGELFF. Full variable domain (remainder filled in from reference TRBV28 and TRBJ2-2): DVKVTQSSRYLVKRTGEKVFLECVQDMDHENMFWYRQDPGLGLRLIYFSYDVKMKEKGDIPEGYSVSREKKERFSLILESASTNQTSMYLCASSLLGGSAGELFFGEGSRLTVL.